The rows below give T cell receptor beta chains drawn from one sample of a study of blood T cells in healthy people across ages. TCRdb recomputed calls from the 5' RACE reads with MiXCR, one row per CDR3 protein. The table includes 600,000 to 1,000,000 distinct CDR3 sequences, more than 45% detected once. The source material was blood. These receptors came from a man under 40 in good health. The CDR3 runs from the conserved cysteine through the conserved F or W. D genes are given only for firm matches. Expanded clones are given a class, and other clones once, few, many or no size at all.

>.|TRBV4-3|TRBJ2-4|TRBD1
CASSQDRGQGKYF
TGCGCCAGCAGCCAAGATCGGGGACAGGGGAAGTACTTC
>.|TRBV12-5|TRBJ2-7|TRBD1
CASGSGQGASREQYF
TGTGCTAGTGGATCCGGACAGGGGGCCTCCCGCGAGCAGTACTTC
>few|TRBV12-5|TRBJ2-7|.
CASGPQGYEQYF
TGTGCTAGTGGCCCCCAGGGCTACGAGCAGTACTTC
>.|TRBV12-3/TRBV12-4|TRBJ1-5|.
CASNLGGNQPQHF
TGTGCCAGCAATCTGGGGGGAAATCAGCCCCAGCATTTT
>.|TRBV4-2|TRBJ2-7|TRBD2
CASSQAAGVISYEQYF
TGTGCCAGCAGCCAAGCGGCGGGAGTCATTTCCTACGAGCAGTACTTC
>.|TRBV29-1|TRBJ1-2|.
CSSRTSVDGYTF
TGCAGCTCCCGGACATCCGTGGATGGCTACACCTTC
>.|TRBV18|TRBJ2-5|.
CASSPPIEGWETQYF
TGTGCCAGCTCACCACCTATAGAAGGTTGGGAGACCCAGTACTTC
>.|TRBV14|TRBJ2-6|.
CASSQASRFPGANVLTF
TGTGCCAGCAGCCAAGCCAGCAGGTTTCCTGGGGCCAACGTCCTGACTTTC
>.|TRBV25-1|TRBJ2-7|.
CASSEGSRGRSYEQYF
TGTGCCAGCAGTGAAGGGAGCCGGGGGAGGTCCTACGAGCAGTACTTC
>few|TRBV13|TRBJ2-1|.
CASSSRGFSYNEQFF
TGTGCCAGCAGCTCTCGGGGATTCTCCTACAATGAGCAGTTCTTC
>.|TRBV28|TRBJ2-1|TRBD2
CATETSGENSYNEQFF
TGTGCCACCGAAACTAGCGGAGAGAACTCCTACAATGAGCAGTTCTTC
>few|TRBV20-1|TRBJ2-5|.
CSTDRGQTQYF
TGCAGTACAGACAGAGGGCAGACCCAGTACTTC
>few|TRBV29-1|TRBJ1-1|.
CSVSRGTEAFF
TGCAGCGTTAGCAGGGGAACTGAAGCTTTCTTT
>.|TRBV11-2|TRBJ2-5|TRBD2
CASSLGSGGAKTQYF
TGTGCCAGCAGCTTAGGTAGCGGGGGGGCTAAGACCCAGTACTTC